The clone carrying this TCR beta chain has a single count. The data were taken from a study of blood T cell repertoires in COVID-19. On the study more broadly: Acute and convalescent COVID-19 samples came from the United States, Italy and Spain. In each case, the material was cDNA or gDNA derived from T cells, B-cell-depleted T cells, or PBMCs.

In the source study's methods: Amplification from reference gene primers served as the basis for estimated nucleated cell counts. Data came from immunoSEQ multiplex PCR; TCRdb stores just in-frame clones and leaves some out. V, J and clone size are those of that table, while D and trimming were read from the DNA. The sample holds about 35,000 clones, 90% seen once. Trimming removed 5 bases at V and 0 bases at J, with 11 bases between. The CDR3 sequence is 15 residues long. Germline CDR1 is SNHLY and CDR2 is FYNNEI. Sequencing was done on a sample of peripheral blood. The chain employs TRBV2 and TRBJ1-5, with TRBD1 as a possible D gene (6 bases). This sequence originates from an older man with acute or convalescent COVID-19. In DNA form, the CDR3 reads TGTGCCAGCAGTCCCGGGACACTTAGCAATCAGCCCCAGCATTTT. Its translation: CASSPGTLSNQPQHF.